In its sample, the clone carrying this TCR beta chain was seen many times. Its specificity is not known. The time point: newly diagnosed GD, antithyroid drugs for less than 3 months. TCR sequences were obtained from RNA taken from PBMCs. The source of the patients was an endocrinology department in Xi'an, China. This record belongs to a study of regulatory T cells in long-lasting Graves disease. The study's findings and limits: Preferential use of TRBV28, TRBJ1-2 and TRBJ2-5 was seen in persistent disease.

The CDR3 sequence is 14 residues long. Per germline, CDR1 MDHEN and CDR2 SYDVKM. The V and J ends lost 7 bases and 5 bases respectively, with 14 bases between them. Combining iRepertoire HTBI primers with Arm-PCR of CDR3 regions, the authors built TCR beta libraries. TCRdb re-called the multiplex PCR reads with MiXCR, one entry per CDR3 protein. Seen here are hundreds of thousands of distinct CDR3 sequences, roughly 15% observed once, and the top ten hold 15% to 20%. The same data also went into a second study, on T cells in Graves' hyperthyroidism and ophthalmopathy. That paper notes: In the analysis, a 13 V-J model separated ophthalmopathy from stable hyperthyroidism.

The source material was peripheral blood mononuclear cells (PBMCs), sampled at new diagnosis, from a patient treated with antithyroid drugs. The TCR originated in a woman aged 30 to 39 with Graves disease. J is TRBJ2-2 and V is TRBV28, with D possibly being TRBD2 (7 bases). CDR3 residues: CASNRGGATGELFF. CDR3 DNA sequence: TGTGCCAGCAATAGGGGGGGGGCTACCGGGGAGCTGTTTTTT.